This T cell receptor (beta chain) is from a study of response to subunit inactivated influenza vaccine. Whole-study results and caveats: Authors suggested each seasonal flu vaccination may recruit only limited numbers of new T cells.

About this clonotype itself: Its target is not known.

CDR3 length: 13 residues. V shed 8 bases and J shed 4 bases, with 12 bases lying between them. Germline V lookup: CDR1 MNHNS, CDR2 SASEGT. TCRdb re-analysed the RT-PCR reads in MiXCR, keeping a single row per CDR3 protein. The data hold 500,000 to 750,000 distinct CDR3 sequences, with around 15% observed a single time. The input for sequencing was PBMCs from blood, taken 11 to 12 days after vaccination. This chain joins TRBV6-1 and TRBJ1-5, with D uncertain. The TCR sequence derives from a man aged 50 or older who received an inactivated influenza vaccine. Here the CDR3 reads CASCKDGNQPQHF. For the CDR3, the DNA is TGTGCCAGCTGTAAAGATGGGAATCAGCCCCAGCATTTT.